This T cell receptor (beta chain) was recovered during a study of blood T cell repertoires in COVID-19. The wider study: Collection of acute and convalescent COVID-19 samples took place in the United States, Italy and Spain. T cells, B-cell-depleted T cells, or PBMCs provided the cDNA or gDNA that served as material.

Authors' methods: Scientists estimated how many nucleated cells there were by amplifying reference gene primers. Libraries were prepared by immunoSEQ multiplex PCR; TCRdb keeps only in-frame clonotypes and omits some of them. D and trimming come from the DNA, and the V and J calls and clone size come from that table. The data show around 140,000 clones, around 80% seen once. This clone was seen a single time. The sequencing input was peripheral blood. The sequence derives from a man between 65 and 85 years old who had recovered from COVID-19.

The CDR3 loop is CASSSGTSIAYEQYF. CDR3 sequence (DNA): TGTGCCAGCAGCTCGGGGACTAGCATCGCCTACGAGCAGTACTTC. The V gene is TRBV7-2, the J gene TRBJ2-7; 9 bases map to TRBD2. Germline V gene data show CDR1 as SGHTA and CDR2 as FQGNSA. This CDR3 comprises 15 residues. Unmatched junction bases numbered 6, after V lost 4 bases and J lost 2 bases.